These 21 T cell receptor beta chains came from one sample sequenced in a study of shared clonotypes between healthy human individuals. Method: immunoSEQ multiplex PCR; TCRdb's copy keeps in-frame clones and lacks some. The sample has around 100,000 clones, 55% to 80% seen once. The sequencing sample was made of memory CD8+ T cells sorted from blood. Subset reported: CD45RO+ cells pooled with CCR7-negative TemRA cells. Receptor source: a woman aged 25 to 39 in good health.

The chain uses TRBV27 and TRBJ2-5, with 7 nucleotides matching TRBD2. Judging by the DNA end, TRBJ2-7 fits better; the J call may be wrong. The CDR3 extends over 15 amino acids. The germline V gene encodes CDR1 MNHEY and CDR2 SMNVEV (reference sequence). DNA for the CDR3: TGTGCCAGCAGTTTATATCGGGGAGGGCTCTACGAGCAGTACTTC. The encoded protein is CASSLYRGGLYEQYF.

The CDR3 reads CASSLTSMYEQYF. CDR3 sequence (DNA): TGTGCCAGCAGTTTAACTAGTATGTACGAGCAGTACTTC. The rearrangement joins TRBV28 to TRBJ2-7; D perhaps matches TRBD2 (5 bases). Germline V lookup: CDR1 MDHEN, CDR2 SYDVKM. V was cut by 2 bases and J by 4 bases, with 9 bases left in between. The CDR3 is made up of 13 amino acids.

This clone was counted only a few times. The J gene is TRBJ2-1, the V gene TRBV2; TRBD2 aligns across 12 bases. V trimming: 11 bases; J trimming: 2 bases; junction bases outside the gene matches: 7. CDR1 and CDR2 (germline): SNHLY, FYNNEI. The CDR3 extends over 15 amino acids. The CDR3 loop reads CAGRLAGETYNEQFF. The CDR3, as DNA: TGTGCCGGCCGACTAGCGGGAGAAACCTACAATGAGCAGTTCTTC. Full variable domain (missing parts from reference TRBV2 and TRBJ2-1): EPEVTQTPSHQVTQMGQEVILRCVPISNHLYFYWYRQILGQKVEFLVSFYNNEISEKSEIFDDQFSVERPDGSNFTLKIRSTKLEDSAMYFCAGRLAGETYNEQFFGPGTRLTVL.

The CDR3 protein is CASSLVPESGEQFF. The DNA of the CDR3 is TGTGCCAGCAGCTTAGTTCCCGAATCGGGTGAGCAGTTCTTC. V gene TRBV7-8 combines with J gene TRBJ2-1; D is undetermined. Germline CDR1 and CDR2: SGHVS and FQNEAQ. This CDR3 contains 14 residues. V lost 1 base and J lost 9, with 13 bases in between.

CDR3 sequence reads: CASSSSERPTDTQYF. The CDR3 nucleotides are TGTGCCAGCAGTTCCAGTGAGAGGCCCACAGATACGCAGTATTTT. This chain links TRBV6-5 with TRBJ2-3; no reliable D call. The V end lost 4 bases, the J end lost 2 bases, and 13 bases lay between the germline ends. The V gene's germline CDR1 is MNHEY and CDR2 SVGAGI. This CDR3 spans 15 amino acids.

The rearrangement links TRBV28 to TRBJ1-1; D may be TRBD1 (6 bases). The CDR3 length is 14 residues. Germline values: CDR1 MDHEN, CDR2 SYDVKM. Trimming took 5 bases from V and 2 from J, leaving 12 bases between them. The CDR3 loop is CASSPGQPNTEAFF. For the CDR3, the DNA is TGTGCCAGCAGTCCAGGACAGCCAAACACTGAAGCTTTCTTT.

The chain uses TRBV7-5 and TRBJ2-7; the table's D call TRBD2 went unverified against the DNA. TRBV7-5 is a pseudogene segment. The CDR3 loop spans 15 amino acids. The CDR3: CASSSSTSGEYEQYF. DNA for the CDR3: TGTGCCAGCAGCTCCTCGACTAGCGGGGAATACGAGCAGTACTTC.

The genes are TRBV27 and TRBJ1-6; TRBD1 is a possible D gene (6 bases). Germline V gene lookup returns CDR1 MNHEY and CDR2 SMNVEV (reference sequence). V dropped 2 bases and J dropped 4 bases, with 12 bases sitting between them. This CDR3 is built from 16 residues. CDR3 DNA: TGTGCCAGCAGTTTACGGGGGGGCGAGTATAATTCACCCCTCCACTTT. It encodes CASSLRGGEYNSPLHF.

The chain employs TRBV4-1 and TRBJ1-2; D is unresolved. Germline V lookup: CDR1 MGHRA, CDR2 YSYEKL. Deletions cut 4 bases from V and 0 bases from J, with 18 bases between. The CDR3 has 17 amino acids. The CDR3 loop is CASSPREIGFPNYGYTF. CDR3 DNA sequence: TGCGCCAGCAGCCCCCGGGAAATCGGGTTTCCTAACTATGGCTACACCTTC.

This chain links TRBV28 with TRBJ2-1; the D gene is possibly TRBD2 (6 bases). Germline values: CDR1 MDHEN, CDR2 SYDVKM. Trimming took 5 bases from V and 0 from J, leaving 17 bases between them. This CDR3 region has 17 residues. The CDR3 here is CASSIQLAKSSYNEQFF. The CDR3 DNA follows: TGTGCCAGCAGTATACAGCTAGCGAAAAGCTCCTACAATGAGCAGTTCTTC.

The chain is built from TRBV7-9 and TRBJ2-1; 11 positions match TRBD2. Germline CDR1 is SEHNR and CDR2 is FQNEAQ (reference sequence). The CDR3 is 16 amino acids. V shed 0 bases, J shed 5 bases, and the junction held 3 bases outside the gene matches. DNA of the CDR3: TGTGCCAGCAGCTTAGCAACTAGCGGGAGCAACAATGAGCAGTTCTTC. It specifies CASSLATSGSNNEQFF.

CDR3 DNA: TGTGCCAGCAGTGAAGCTGTACAGGGAGGAAAAGCTTTCTTT. Encoded protein: CASSEAVQGGKAFF. The V and J genes are TRBV6-1 and TRBJ1-1; TRBD1 might be the D (6 bases). The CDR3 is 14 amino acids. The germline V gene has CDR1 MNHNS and CDR2 SASEGT. V lost 0 bases to trimming and J lost 9 bases, with 14 bases between them.

The chain links TRBV4-2 to TRBJ2-7, with D perhaps TRBD2 (5 bases). CDR3 length equals 18 residues. Germline CDR1 is LGHNA and CDR2 is YNFKEQ. Trimming shortened V by 2 bases and J by 3 bases, and 23 bases separated the two germline ends. The CDR3 loop reads CASSQRESTAFRGYEQYF. DNA for the CDR3: TGTGCCAGCAGCCAACGGGAATCAACAGCTTTTCGGGGCTACGAGCAGTACTTC.

The rearrangement links TRBV28 to TRBJ2-5, with D possibly being TRBD1 (5 bases). The J call may be wrong; the DNA end is better matched by TRBJ2-7. From germline, CDR1 is MDHEN and CDR2 SYDVKM. The CDR3 length is 13 residues. CDR3 in amino acids: CASRKGPTYEQYF. The CDR3 DNA reads TGTGCCAGCAGGAAGGGGCCAACCTACGAGCAGTACTTC.

Remarks on this clone: Germline is not matched at one junction end, which may reflect a read error. The CDR3 region has the DNA TGCGTCAGCAGCCCCCGGCTAGCGCTGGTCTACGAGCAGTACTTC. This sequence encodes CVSSPRLALVYEQYF. The chain links TRBV5-1 to TRBJ2-7; possible D gene TRBD2, 6 bases. Germline values: CDR1 SGHRS, CDR2 YFSETQ. The CDR3 sequence is 15 residues long.

The chain employs TRBV30 and TRBJ2-7; 7 positions match TRBD2. This CDR3 spans 15 amino acids. V was clipped by 1 base and J by 4 bases; unmatched bases: 10. CDR1 and CDR2 (germline): GTSNPN, SVGIG (reference sequence). In DNA form, the CDR3 reads TGTGCCTGGAGTGAGACTAGCCCCCTGGAGTACGAGCAGTACTTC. It yields the protein CAWSETSPLEYEQYF.

The chain combines TRBV28 with TRBJ2-7; TRBD2 agrees at 8 bases. The germline V gene encodes CDR1 MDHEN and CDR2 SYDVKM. This CDR3 is built from 15 residues. Germline trimming cut 5 bases from V and 2 bases from J; bases unmatched to any gene: 8. The CDR3 sequence: CASSPGAGGPYEQYF. DNA of the CDR3: TGTGCCAGCAGTCCGGGTGCGGGAGGACCCTACGAGCAGTACTTC.

The sample holds a few counts of this clone. The rearrangement links TRBV6-4 to TRBJ2-1, with 13 nucleotides matching TRBD2. Unmatched junction bases numbered 2, after V lost 3 bases and J lost 9 bases. Germline lookup yields CDR1 MRHNA and CDR2 SNTAGT. This CDR3 has 14 residues. Here the CDR3 DNA reads TGTGCCAGCAGTGAGAGGACTAGCGGGAGTGAGCAGTTCTTC. Amino acids: CASSERTSGSEQFF.

Comments on this clone: This specimen includes other DNA sequences encoding the same CDR3. CDR3 region: CASSERTSGLNEQFF. The CDR3 DNA follows: TGCGCCAGCAGTGAGAGGACTAGCGGGCTCAATGAGCAGTTCTTC. This chain connects TRBV10-1 to TRBJ2-1; 11 bases are a match to TRBD2. Germline CDR1 WNHNN, CDR2 SYGVQD (reference sequence). With V trimmed by 2 bases and J by 6 bases, 3 bases remained unmatched. This CDR3 comprises 15 residues.

This clone appeared many times. The V gene is TRBV19, the J gene TRBJ2-1; possibly TRBD2 for D (6 bases). The CDR3 contains 15 residues. Germline values: CDR1 LNHDA, CDR2 SQIVND (reference sequence). Trimming left V 4 bases short and J 3 bases short, with 13 bases between. CDR3 in amino acids: CASSTTSSFYNEQFF. In DNA, the CDR3 is TGTGCCAGTAGTACGACTAGTTCTTTCTACAATGAGCAGTTCTTC.

The rearrangement uses TRBV19 and TRBJ2-1; TRBD1 aligns across 8 bases. With 6 bases clipped from V and 7 bases from J, the junction kept 8 bases outside the gene matches. The CDR3 has 14 residues. Germline assignment: CDR1 LNHDA and CDR2 SQIVND (reference sequence). The CDR3 loop is CASRPGQGMNEQFF. Here the CDR3 DNA reads TGTGCCAGTAGACCCGGACAGGGAATGAATGAGCAGTTCTTC.